This T cell receptor beta chain was documented in a study of T cells in Graves' hyperthyroidism and ophthalmopathy (dated by TCRdb to about 2019). As for the study more broadly: Peripheral blood was sampled at the time of initial diagnosis, prior to any treatment. A discovery cohort of approximately 100 patients, 43 with Graves' ophthalmopathy and more than 55 with stable Graves' hyperthyroidism, was used to find distinguishing TCR V-J signatures. Whether ophthalmopathy could be predicted prospectively was tested in an independent validation cohort made up of 18 to 20 hyperthyroidism patients plus 17 patients who later progressed to ophthalmopathy. For training and testing, the 100 or so patients in the discovery cohort were randomly divided in a 7:3 ratio. Thyroid tissue and blood T-cell repertoires from six Graves' hyperthyroidism patients were also compared in the study. Once sampling was done, hyperthyroidism patients were given methimazole at a starting dose of 30 mg daily, whereas ophthalmopathy patients were given high-dose intravenous methylprednisolone. TCR Vbeta CDR3 sequencing of 120 to 150 peripheral blood samples (over 40 ophthalmopathy, 70 to 85 hyperthyroidism and roughly 17 progressor patients) is reported in the paper. Overall study results and their limits: During validation, the model predicted progression to ophthalmopathy a median of approximately 6.5 months ahead of onset, with around 71% sensitivity and 72.22% specificity. Sample size was not statistically predetermined, and blinding of investigators to group allocation was not performed. A 13 V-J signature model separated ophthalmopathy from stable hyperthyroidism, with over 85% sensitivity and 81.08% specificity in cross-validation and 80%/75% in testing. Most expanded thyroid clonotypes (frequency above 0.001) were also found in blood, which suggests that blood repertoires may mirror thyroid immune responses.

Amplification of TCR beta CDR3 regions was carried out from RNA transcripts. For the first round of RT-PCR on the TCR CDR3, the HTBI primer set was used together with the Qiagen OneStep RT-PCR kit. Libraries were constructed in a second round of multiplex PCR, after which size selection and purification were carried out. Paired-end sequencing of the libraries was performed with 100 bp reads on an Illumina HiSeq2000. The paper's data handling went like this. SOAPnuke was used to process the raw data, removing reads that contained adapters or uncalled bases, had a mean Phred below 15, or lacked an exact match to the constant primer or identifier. COPE v1.2.5 was used to merge high-quality paired reads, and clonotypes were defined as unique nucleotide sequences. MiTCR v1.1 was used to align clonotypes to the IMGT TRBV, TRBD and TRBJ reference segments. Only V-J combinations with frequency above 0.0001, covering 99% to 99.2% of repertoires, were analysed. A TCS score was defined as the ratio between F50 (clonal expansion) and ExV (chaos), using BLOSUM62-based TCRdist between CDR3 peptides within each V-J. Welch's t-statistics and random forest reduced roughly 530 V-J features to about 13, which were used in a naive Bayes classifier (R e1071). The raw public data were reprocessed by TCRdb itself: fastp quality trimming at Q25, MiXCR clonotype calling, in-frame beta chains only. Rows with a matching CDR3 protein are joined into one entry that keeps the most common DNA and genes. Here the V and J calls rest on TCRdb's processing, not on the authors' analysis. The sample data list under 650,000 distinct CDR3 sequences, and 15% to 20% of these were observed just once. The ten largest account for 3% to 4% of the sample.

Stable Graves' hyperthyroidism was defined as no progression to ophthalmopathy during 18 months of follow-up. The hyperthyroidism patients were between 18 and 65 years old and newly diagnosed, with a disease duration of less than 2 months. Patients with uncontrolled infections, other autoimmune diseases, pregnancy or lactation were excluded. Diagnoses were based on clinical symptoms, serum thyroxine and TRAb, thyroid ultrasound and orbital computed tomography. PBMCs were isolated from about 10 ml of fresh peripheral blood by Ficoll-Paque density gradient centrifugation. Total RNA was extracted with Trizol reagent, and quality was checked on an Agilent 2100 Bioanalyzer. This clonotype was detected ten times or more. The antigen this receptor binds is unknown. The sample holds no much larger clone one base away, and base qualities are not on file. The sequencing sample was made of blood. This sequence was found in a woman in her 30s with Graves' hyperthyroidism.

The CDR3 is CASSSFSGTGQETQYF. The nucleotides read TGTGCCAGCAGTTCTTTCTCCGGGACAGGGCAAGAGACCCAGTACTTC. The chain links TRBV2 with TRBJ2-5; 9 bases in the junction line up with TRBD1. The CDR3, from cysteine to phenylalanine, totals 16 residues. Only the CDR3 DNA is retained, 48 bases long and in frame from the first base. CDR1 is given as SNHLY and CDR2 as FYNNEI, both from the germline V gene. Ends trimmed: V by 5 bases, J by 2 bases; bases unmatched to a gene: 9.